The rows below give T cell receptor beta chains drawn from one sample of a study of CD8 T cells in Susac syndrome. TCRdb processed the immunoSEQ multiplex PCR reads anew with MiXCR; each CDR3 protein has one entry. The repertoire holds about 140,000 distinct CDR3 sequences, with approximately 95% as singletons. Source material: CD4+ T cells from PBMCs. Receptors originate from a human donor with multiple sclerosis. CDR3s include the opening cysteine and the closing phenylalanine or tryptophan. A D gene is named only where the DNA matches it firmly. Size values are once, few and many counts, or a class for expanded clones, and some rows have none.

D	V	size	length	J	CDR3	DNA
NA	TRBV28	once	12	TRBJ2-3	CASRARAPWEYF	TGTGCCAGCCGCGCCAGGGCCCCTTGGGAGTATTTT
NA	TRBV15	NA	17	TRBJ1-1	CATATPRDTALNTEAFF	TGTGCCACCGCCACTCCTCGGGACACGGCGTTGAACACTGAAGCTTTCTTT
NA	TRBV7-2	NA	13	TRBJ2-1	CASSLSVHNEQFF	TGTGCCAGCAGCTTGTCAGTGCACAATGAGCAGTTCTTC
TRBD1	TRBV4-3	NA	15	TRBJ1-4	CASSQRTGGNEKLFF	TGCGCCAGCAGCCAAAGGACAGGGGGCAATGAAAAACTGTTTTTT
NA	TRBV10-3	NA	17	TRBJ2-3	CAISEPPWVEKTDTQYF	TGTGCCATCAGTGAGCCTCCCTGGGTAGAGAAAACAGATACGCAGTATTTT
NA	TRBV29-1	NA	13	TRBJ2-1	CSAGGFAYNEQFF	TGCAGCGCCGGGGGTTTCGCCTACAATGAGCAGTTCTTC
TRBD1	TRBV5-6	NA	14	TRBJ2-7	CASSPPGQHYEQYF	TGTGCCAGCAGCCCTCCGGGACAGCACTACGAGCAGTACTTC
NA	TRBV15	NA	16	TRBJ1-4	CATSRDRSVWSGKLFF	TGTGCCACCAGCAGAGATCGCAGCGTCTGGTCGGGAAAACTGTTTTTT
NA	TRBV20-1	NA	12	TRBJ2-2	CSAPLRSGELFF	TGCAGTGCTCCACTTCGATCCGGGGAGCTGTTTTTT
TRBD1	TRBV20-1	NA	13	TRBJ2-5	CSAYAGGGETQYF	TGCAGTGCCTACGCAGGGGGCGGAGAGACCCAGTACTTC
NA	TRBV4-1	once	13	TRBJ2-7	CASSQLTANEQYF	TGCGCCAGCAGCCAATTGACAGCGAATGAGCAGTACTTC
NA	TRBV4-1	NA	14	TRBJ1-2	CASSQARQDYGYTF	TGCGCCAGCAGCCAAGCCAGACAGGACTATGGCTACACCTTC
NA	TRBV29-1	few	16	TRBJ1-1	CSVGSTVGLMNTEAFF	TGCAGCGTTGGGTCAACAGTGGGCCTCATGAACACTGAAGCTTTCTTT
NA	TRBV7-2	NA	15	TRBJ2-7	CASTPWDLSSYEQYF	TGTGCCAGCACCCCGTGGGACTTGAGCTCCTACGAGCAGTACTTC
NA	TRBV15	NA	14	TRBJ2-1	CATSTRVVGGEQFF	TGTGCCACCAGCACCCGGGTGGTGGGGGGTGAGCAGTTCTTC
NA	TRBV12-3/TRBV12-4	once	13	TRBJ2-7	CASSWVQNYEQYF	TGTGCCAGCAGTTGGGTACAGAACTACGAGCAGTACTTC
NA	TRBV20-1	NA	13	TRBJ2-7	CSARPGHPYEQYF	TGCAGTGCTAGGCCCGGTCACCCCTACGAGCAGTACTTC
TRBD1	TRBV9	NA	15	TRBJ2-7	CASSVAGTGGHEQYF	TGTGCCAGCAGCGTAGCCGGGACAGGGGGCCACGAGCAGTACTTC
NA	TRBV27	NA	14	TRBJ1-5	CASSPLYSNQPQHF	TGTGCCAGCAGCCCCCTATATAGCAATCAGCCCCAGCATTTT
NA	TRBV3-1	NA	15	TRBJ2-7	CASSLFGGKSFEQYF	TGTGCCAGCAGCCTGTTTGGGGGCAAGTCTTTCGAGCAGTACTTC
NA	TRBV12-3/TRBV12-4	NA	17	TRBJ1-2	CASSKGHLSPYYYGYTF	TGTGCCAGCAGTAAAGGACACCTATCACCCTACTACTATGGCTACACCTTC
TRBD1	TRBV12-3/TRBV12-4	NA	14	TRBJ2-3	CASSRDSLRDTQYF	TGTGCCAGCAGTCGGGACAGCCTTCGAGATACGCAGTATTTT
NA	TRBV30	once	15	TRBJ2-7	CAWSVRGGLNSEQYF	TGTGCCTGGAGTGTACGCGGGGGCCTTAATTCCGAGCAGTACTTC
NA	TRBV21-1	once	18	TRBJ2-1	CASSPEGQDYTNPDEQFF	TGTGCCAGCAGCCCCGAGGGACAGGACTACACAAACCCCGATGAGCAGTTCTTC
NA	TRBV7-9	NA	14	TRBJ2-2	CASSSGLSTGELFF	TGTGCCAGCAGCTCGGGACTTTCCACCGGGGAGCTGTTTTTT
NA	TRBV20-1	NA	13	TRBJ1-2	CSARMTSREGYTF	TGCAGTGCTAGAATGACTTCTAGGGAGGGCTACACCTTC
TRBD2	TRBV6-2/TRBV6-3	NA	17	TRBJ2-2	CASSQGLAPSGAGELFF	TGTGCCAGCAGTCAAGGACTAGCTCCCTCCGGCGCCGGGGAGCTGTTTTTT
TRBD1	TRBV2	NA	15	TRBJ1-6	CASRVGTGDESPLHF	TGTGCCAGCAGGGTCGGGACAGGGGATGAATCACCCCTCCACTTT
NA	TRBV6-5	NA	13	TRBJ1-2	CASSSGLIYGYTF	TGTGCCAGCAGTTCCGGACTGATCTATGGCTACACCTTC
NA	TRBV7-2	NA	13	TRBJ2-1	CASSLDTYNEQFF	TGTGCCAGCAGCTTAGACACCTACAATGAGCAGTTCTTC